Listed here are 2 T cell receptor beta chains from one sample, sequenced in a study of graft-versus-host responses after intestinal transplantation. The data were produced by immunoSEQ multiplex PCR, yet TCRdb's version contains in-frame clones alone and is incomplete. The sample has over 120,000 clones, around 90% seen once; the top ten hold 0.19%. No cognate antigen is known for these TCRs. Here the sequenced sample was unstimulated CD4+ T cells sorted from spleen or lymph node cells, taken before intestinal transplant. These receptors were collected from a human donor who received an intestinal transplant.

This chain connects TRBV10-2 to TRBJ2-3, with D perhaps TRBD2 (6 bases). Germline V gene lookup returns CDR1 WSHSY and CDR2 SAAADI. The CDR3 covers 13 residues. V lost 8 bases and J 1 base, leaving 10 bases between the germline ends. CDR3 nucleotides: TGCGCCAGCGGTTGGGGGGGCACAGATACGCAGTATTTT. It yields the protein CASGWGGTDTQYF.

V usage is TRBV2 and J usage is TRBJ1-5; D is perhaps TRBD1 (5 bases). V was cut by 8 bases and J by 1 base, with 18 bases left in between. Germline CDR1 and CDR2: SNHLY and FYNNEI. The CDR3 extends over 16 amino acids. The CDR3 DNA is TGTGCCAGCTCCCCGAGGGGCCGAGGGAGCAATCAGCCCCAGCATTTT. It yields the protein CASSPRGRGSNQPQHF.